These 9 T cell receptor beta chains were all obtained from the same sample, sequenced in a study of shared clonotypes between healthy human individuals. The table came from immunoSEQ multiplex PCR; TCRdb's copy has only in-frame clones and leaves some out. The sample yields over 2 million clones, about nine tenths seen once. The specimen sequenced was naive CD4+ T cells from PBMCs. Sample subset: CD45RA+ positively selected. The receptor source for this set is a man aged 18 to 29 in good health. Some clones in this sample may be carry-over from other donors' samples.

A single count supports this clone. Other DNA sequences within the sample encode an identical CDR3. The chain combines TRBV7-6 with TRBJ1-4; D unclear. CDR1 and CDR2 from the germline V gene are SGHVS and FNYEAQ. V gave up 4 bases and J gave up 8 bases, with 8 bases separating them. This CDR3 has 12 residues. CDR3 sequence (DNA): TGTGCCAGCAGCTCATTAAGCGAAAAACTGTTTTTT. Translating gives CASSSLSEKLFF.

The chain carries TRBV28 and TRBJ1-2; tentatively, D is TRBD1 (6 bases). CDR1 is MDHEN, CDR2 SYDVKM, per germline. There are 15 residues in the CDR3. Trimming cost V 6 bases and J 4 bases, with 18 bases left between them. CDR3 sequence: CASRPNREGSYGYTF. The CDR3 DNA sequence: TGTGCCAGCAGGCCTAACAGGGAGGGGAGCTATGGCTACACCTTC.

J is TRBJ1-4 and V is TRBV7-8; D gene unclear. Germline CDR1 is SGHVS and CDR2 is FQNEAQ. Trimming took 4 bases from V and 8 from J, leaving 17 bases between them. The CDR3 consists of 15 residues. CDR3 sequence: CASSSPIGITEKLFF. The CDR3 DNA is TGTGCCAGCAGCTCCCCTATCGGGATAACGGAAAAACTGTTTTTT.

The chain recombines TRBV4-1 with TRBJ2-5, with D possibly TRBD1 on 6 matching bases. Trimming removed 4 bases at V and 0 bases at J, with 12 bases between. Germline loops: CDR1 MGHRA, CDR2 YSYEKL. CDR3 length: 15 residues. The CDR3 bases are TGCGCCAGCAGCCGCCGTACAGGGAACCAAGAGACCCAGTACTTC. Translation: CASSRRTGNQETQYF.

J is TRBJ1-1 and V is TRBV29-1, with TRBD1 identical over 7 bases. The CDR3 length is 13 residues. Germline CDR1 is SQVTM and CDR2 is ANQGSEA. Losses at the gene ends were 7 bases for V and 1 base for J; bases not matched to a gene: 6. CDR3 bases: TGCAGCGCCCGGGACAGACAGAACACTGAAGCTTTCTTT. It specifies CSARDRQNTEAFF.

The chain carries TRBV29-1 and TRBJ1-2; D unclear. The germline gives CDR1 SQVTM, CDR2 ANQGSEA. The V end was cut by 2 bases, the J end by 5 bases, with 12 bases between. This CDR3 region has 13 residues. CDR3 in DNA: TGCAGCGTTGAAATGGCCCCGGGGTATGGCTACACCTTC. Its protein product is CSVEMAPGYGYTF.

The chain recombines TRBV28 with TRBJ1-4; TRBD1 aligns across 10 bases. Trimming removed 3 bases from V and 5 bases from J; junction bases left unmatched: 3. This CDR3 has 15 residues. Germline V gene data show CDR1 as MDHEN and CDR2 as SYDVKM. The chain's CDR3 is CASSLDRGENEKLFF. CDR3 nucleotides: TGTGCCAGCAGTTTGGACAGGGGGGAAAATGAAAAACTGTTTTTT.

This chain connects TRBV6-5 to TRBJ1-1, with 10 bases that match TRBD1. V dropped 5 bases and J dropped 3; count of bases not matched to a gene: 6. Germline CDR1 is MNHEY and CDR2 is SVGAGI. The length of the CDR3 is 15 residues. The CDR3 DNA sequence: TGTGCCAGCAGTAGACAGGGGGCCTTGGACACTGAAGCTTTCTTT. Translating it yields CASSRQGALDTEAFF.

The rearrangement joins TRBV27 to TRBJ1-5; D is ambiguous. CDR1 and CDR2 (germline): MNHEY, SMNVEV (reference sequence). The CDR3 runs 13 residues. The V and J ends lost 2 bases and 9 bases respectively, with 11 bases between them. CDR3 bases: TGTGCCAGCAGTTTAGTCGCGGAGCCGCCCCAGCATTTT. This codes for CASSLVAEPPQHF.